This is a list of T cell receptor beta chains from one sample in a study of CD8 T cells in Susac syndrome. Each CDR3 protein is one row after TCRdb ran MiXCR on the immunoSEQ multiplex PCR reads. The sample lists approximately 80,000 distinct CDR3 sequences, approximately 93% occurring once. The sample was CD8+ T cells from PBMCs. The receptors here all came from a human donor with Susac syndrome. CDR3s include the opening cysteine and the closing phenylalanine or tryptophan. The D gene is left open where the match is weak. Clone size is not always given. Where it is, it says once, few, many or a class for expanded clones.

D	J	size	V	DNA	CDR3
TRBD1	TRBJ2-7	.	TRBV29-1	TGCAGCGTGTTGGACAGGGGAATCTACGAGCAGTACTTC	CSVLDRGIYEQYF
TRBD1	TRBJ2-5	.	TRBV9	TGTGCCAGCAGCGCGGACAGGGGGAGCGTAGAGACCCAGTACTTC	CASSADRGSVETQYF
.	TRBJ2-7	.	TRBV7-9	TGTGCCAGCAGCCCCAGGGGCCAGGGTCTGGAGCAGTACTTC	CASSPRGQGLEQYF
TRBD1	TRBJ1-2	.	TRBV12-3/TRBV12-4	TGTGCCAGCAGTTTGACTGAGGGGGCTTTGGATGGCTACACCTTC	CASSLTEGALDGYTF
TRBD1	TRBJ1-5	.	TRBV19	TGTGCCAGTAGTATTTTGGGACAGGGGGCAGGACAGCCCCAGCATTTT	CASSILGQGAGQPQHF
.	TRBJ2-5	.	TRBV3-1	TGTGCCAGCAGCCGCGGCTGGGGGACCAAAGAGACCCAGTACTTC	CASSRGWGTKETQYF
.	TRBJ1-1	.	TRBV9	TGTGCCAGCAGCCCAAACGACGGACCGGCCGAAGCTTTCTTT	CASSPNDGPAEAFF
TRBD2	TRBJ2-5	.	TRBV25-1	TGTGCCAGCAGTGAACGGAGCGGGGGGTCGGAAGAGACCCAGTACTTC	CASSERSGGSEETQYF
.	TRBJ1-1	few	TRBV12-3/TRBV12-4	TGTGCCAGCAGTTTGAGCACTGAAGCTTTCTTT	CASSLSTEAFF
.	TRBJ1-1	.	TRBV11-2	TGTGCCAGCAGCTTCGGAAGGGAAGCTTTCTTT	CASSFGREAFF
.	TRBJ1-1	.	TRBV18	TGTGCCAGCTCCCCCGGTGGAGGGGTCGGCACTGAAGCTTTCTTT	CASSPGGGVGTEAFF
.	TRBJ1-2	.	TRBV9	TGTGCCAGCAGCGTAGGAACCTCTAACTATGGCTACACCTTC	CASSVGTSNYGYTF
TRBD1	TRBJ1-2	.	TRBV7-9	TGTGCCAGCAGCCTGGACAGGGCTGGCTACACCTTC	CASSLDRAGYTF
TRBD2	TRBJ2-3	once	TRBV15	TGTGCCACCAGCGGGACTAGCGGGGGCGCAGATACGCAGTATTTT	CATSGTSGGADTQYF
.	TRBJ2-1	.	TRBV12-3/TRBV12-4	TGTGCCAGCACCGGAGAGACAGAAACCTACAATGAGCAGTTCTTC	CASTGETETYNEQFF
TRBD1	TRBJ2-7	.	TRBV13	TGTGCCAGCAGCCAGGGGGTGGAAGAGCAGTACTTC	CASSQGVEEQYF
.	TRBJ1-1	.	TRBV9	TGTGCCAGCAGCGGGCCCGAAGCTTTCTTT	CASSGPEAFF
.	TRBJ2-3	.	TRBV7-9	TGTGCCAGCAGCACCGCCCGGCGCACAGATACGCAGTATTTT	CASSTARRTDTQYF
TRBD1	TRBJ2-5	.	TRBV3-1	TGTGCCAGCAGCCAAAAACCCCCGGGGACAGGGAGGGTCCAAGAGACCCAGTACTTC	CASSQKPPGTGRVQETQYF
.	TRBJ2-2	.	TRBV6-5	TGTGCCAGCATCCAGAAGACGGGCCGGGGGGAGCTGTTTTTT	CASIQKTGRGELFF
.	TRBJ1-5	.	TRBV12-3/TRBV12-4	TGTGCCAGCAGCTGGACCGCTACCCATCAGCCCCAGCATTTT	CASSWTATHQPQHF
.	TRBJ2-1	.	TRBV27	TGTGCCAGCGAGTTCGGGAATGAGCAGTTCTTC	CASEFGNEQFF
TRBD1	TRBJ2-5	.	TRBV13	TGTGCCAGCAGCCCCCGAGGGACAGAAGAGACCCAGTACTTC	CASSPRGTEETQYF
TRBD2	TRBJ2-1	.	TRBV14	TGTGCCAGCAGCGCACTTGGTTTCGGGGGGGGTGAGCAGTTCTTC	CASSALGFGGGEQFF
.	TRBJ2-1	.	TRBV12-3/TRBV12-4	TGTGCCAGCATCCGAGGTGATGAGCAGTTCTTC	CASIRGDEQFF
.	TRBJ2-6	.	TRBV11-2	TGTGCCAGCAGCTACAACGTCCTGACTTTC	CASSYNVLTF
.	TRBJ2-2	.	TRBV12-5	TGTGCTAGTGGTACGACCGGGGAGCTGTTTTTT	CASGTTGELFF
.	TRBJ2-1	.	TRBV6-2/TRBV6-3	TGTGCCAGCAGTTATTTTACATCGGGAAATGAGCAGTTCTTC	CASSYFTSGNEQFF
.	TRBJ2-1	.	TRBV20-1	TGCAGTGCTGCCCAGGGTGGAGACAATGAGCAGTTCTTC	CSAAQGGDNEQFF
.	TRBJ1-2	.	TRBV4-1	TGCGCCAGCAGCCAAGATCGGATTAACTATGGCTACACCTTC	CASSQDRINYGYTF
TRBD2	TRBJ2-1	.	TRBV5-1	TGCGCCAGCAGCTTGGCCGAGCGGGGGGGCAATGAGCAGTTCTTC	CASSLAERGGNEQFF
.	TRBJ2-3	.	TRBV5-1	TGCGCCAGCAGCCCCAGGGGGGTGAGGGCAGATACGCAGTATTTT	CASSPRGVRADTQYF
.	TRBJ2-5	.	TRBV6-5	TGTGCCAGCAGTTACTCCCCACCGCAGGGCGAGGAGACCCAGTACTTC	CASSYSPPQGEETQYF
TRBD1	TRBJ2-7	.	TRBV27	TGTGCCAGCAGTCCATATGGGACAGGGGAAGAGCAGTACTTC	CASSPYGTGEEQYF
.	TRBJ1-2	.	TRBV3-1	TGTGCCAGCAGCCAAACCCCCCATAACTCTAACTATGGCTACACCTTC	CASSQTPHNSNYGYTF
.	TRBJ1-1	.	TRBV5-5	TGTGCCAGCAGTCTAGAGGGAGGTACTGAAGCTTTCTTT	CASSLEGGTEAFF
TRBD2	TRBJ2-5	.	TRBV28	TGTGCCAGCAGTCTGCTAGCGGGGGAAGAGACCCAGTACTTC	CASSLLAGEETQYF
TRBD1	TRBJ1-5	.	TRBV20-1	TGCAGTGCTAGTGAGTACAGGGGGCATCAGCCCCAGCATTTT	CSASEYRGHQPQHF
.	TRBJ2-3	.	TRBV15	TGTGCCACCAGCAGCGAGGGGGACACAGATACGCAGTATTTT	CATSSEGDTDTQYF
.	TRBJ2-1	.	TRBV11-2	TGTGCCAGCAGCCAAATTCTAGCTCCCAATGAGCAGTTCTTC	CASSQILAPNEQFF
.	TRBJ2-2	.	TRBV10-2	TGCGCCAGCAGTGAGGAGGGCAACACCGGGGAGCTGTTTTTT	CASSEEGNTGELFF
TRBD2	TRBJ2-3	once	TRBV6-4	TGTGCCAGCAGTGGAGGAGCGGGGAGCACAGATACGCAGTATTTT	CASSGGAGSTDTQYF
TRBD1	TRBJ1-1	.	TRBV20-1	TGCAGTGCTAGGGATTCGACAGGGGAAGCTTTCTTT	CSARDSTGEAFF
.	TRBJ2-7	.	TRBV7-2	TGTGCCAGCCGGGAGACACCTTACCCCGAGCAGTACTTC	CASRETPYPEQYF
TRBD1	TRBJ2-7	.	TRBV6-2/TRBV6-3	TGTGCCAGCCGGGCTCCGGCGACAGGGTTGTACGAGCAGTACTTC	CASRAPATGLYEQYF
.	TRBJ2-7	.	TRBV2	TGTGCCAGCAGTGAATCCCAGGGGAAGATTTACGAGCAGTACTTC	CASSESQGKIYEQYF
TRBD2	TRBJ2-3	.	TRBV10-2	TGCGCCAGCAGTGAGTCGATTAGCGGGGGGGTCTACGATACGCAGTATTTT	CASSESISGGVYDTQYF
.	TRBJ2-3	.	TRBV15	TGTGCCACCAGCCAGGGGTACGCAGATACGCAGTATTTT	CATSQGYADTQYF
.	TRBJ2-7	.	TRBV9	TGTGCCAGCAGCCCCACCGGAGCGGCGTCCTACGAGCAGTACTTC	CASSPTGAASYEQYF
TRBD1	TRBJ2-4	.	TRBV14	TGTGCCAGCAGCCGACAGGGTATAAACATTCAGTACTTC	CASSRQGINIQYF
TRBD1	TRBJ2-7	.	TRBV3-1	TGTGCCAGCAGCCAGATGACAGGGTTCTACGAGCAGTACTTC	CASSQMTGFYEQYF
.	TRBJ2-7	.	TRBV12-3/TRBV12-4	TGTGCCAGCAGTCTTCAACGGGGCGAGCAGTACTTC	CASSLQRGEQYF
TRBD2	TRBJ2-3	once	TRBV7-9	TGTGCCAGCAGTTCCGGGGGGGGCACAAGGAGAGATACGCAGTATTTT	CASSSGGGTRRDTQYF
.	TRBJ1-2	.	TRBV7-8	TGTGCCAGCAGCTTAGAGCCTGTCCCGGTGAGAGGCTACACCTTC	CASSLEPVPVRGYTF
TRBD2	TRBJ2-2	once	TRBV9	TGTGCCAGCAGCCCTTCCCGGGGGGACACCGGGGAGCTGTTTTTT	CASSPSRGDTGELFF
.	TRBJ2-5	.	TRBV13	TGTGCCAGCGGGGATAAAACGGAGACCCAGTACTTC	CASGDKTETQYF
.	TRBJ2-7	.	TRBV11-1	TGTGCCAGCAGAGGGCCACCTTCCTACGAGCAGTACTTC	CASRGPPSYEQYF